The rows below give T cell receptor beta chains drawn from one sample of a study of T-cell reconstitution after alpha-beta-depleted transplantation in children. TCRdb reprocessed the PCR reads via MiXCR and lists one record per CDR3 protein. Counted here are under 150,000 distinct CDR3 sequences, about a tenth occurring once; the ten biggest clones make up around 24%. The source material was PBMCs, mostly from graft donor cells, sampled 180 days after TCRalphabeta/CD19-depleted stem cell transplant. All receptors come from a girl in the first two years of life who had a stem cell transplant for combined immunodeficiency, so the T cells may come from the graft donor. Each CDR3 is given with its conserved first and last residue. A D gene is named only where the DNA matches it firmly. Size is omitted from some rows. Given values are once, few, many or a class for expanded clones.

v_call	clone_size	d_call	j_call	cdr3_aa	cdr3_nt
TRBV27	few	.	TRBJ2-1	CASSLTSWGSYNEQFF	TGTGCCAGCAGTTTAACCTCGTGGGGGTCCTACAATGAGCAGTTCTTC
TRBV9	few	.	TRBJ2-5	CASSPSPPGPNFQETQYF	TGTGCCAGCAGCCCCAGTCCCCCAGGGCCCAACTTCCAAGAGACCCAGTACTTC
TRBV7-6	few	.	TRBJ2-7	CASSSEEGEVDEQYF	TGTGCCAGCAGCTCCGAGGAGGGGGAGGTGGACGAGCAGTACTTC
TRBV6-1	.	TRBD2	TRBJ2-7	CASRGDWTSGGPLGEQYF	TGTGCCAGCAGGGGAGATTGGACTAGCGGGGGCCCCTTGGGCGAGCAGTACTTC
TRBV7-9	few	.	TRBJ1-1	CASSGPGTPGAFF	TGTGCCAGCAGCGGCCCCGGGACCCCGGGGGCTTTCTTT
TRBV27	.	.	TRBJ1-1	CASSLGGPNTEAFF	TGTGCCAGCAGTTTAGGGGGACCGAACACTGAAGCTTTCTTT
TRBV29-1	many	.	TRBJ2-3	CSVEVGQNTDTQYF	TGCAGCGTTGAAGTAGGACAGAACACAGATACGCAGTATTTT
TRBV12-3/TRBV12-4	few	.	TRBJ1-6	CASSLGASSYNSPLHF	TGTGCCAGCAGTTTGGGGGCGAGCTCCTATAATTCACCCCTCCACTTT
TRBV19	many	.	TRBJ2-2	CASMVHRDTGELFF	TGTGCCAGTATGGTTCATCGGGACACCGGGGAGCTGTTTTTT
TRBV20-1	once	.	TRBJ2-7	CSAIRTYYEQYF	TGCAGTGCTATCCGGACATATTACGAGCAGTACTTC
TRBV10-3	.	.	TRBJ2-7	CAIGARGKQSEQYF	TGTGCCATCGGAGCCCGGGGGAAACAGAGTGAGCAGTACTTC
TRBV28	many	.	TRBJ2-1	CASSSGRSDEQFF	TGTGCCAGCAGTTCCGGCAGATCGGATGAGCAGTTCTTC
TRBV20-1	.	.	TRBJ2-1	CSAVQHAMRTYNEQFF	TGCAGTGCCGTCCAACACGCGATGAGGACCTACAATGAGCAGTTCTTC
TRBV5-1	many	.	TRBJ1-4	CASSLASQPNEKLFF	TGCGCCAGCAGCTTGGCCAGTCAGCCTAATGAAAAACTGTTTTTT
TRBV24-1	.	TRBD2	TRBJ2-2	CATSDLELAGDTGELFF	TGTGCCACCAGTGATTTGGAGTTGGCGGGAGACACCGGGGAGCTGTTTTTT
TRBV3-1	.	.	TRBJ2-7	CASCQSLGRAYEQYF	TGTGCCAGCTGCCAGAGCCTAGGTCGGGCCTACGAGCAGTACTTC
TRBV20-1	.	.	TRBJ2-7	CSARKLFNDEQYF	TGCAGTGCTAGAAAACTGTTCAATGACGAGCAGTACTTC
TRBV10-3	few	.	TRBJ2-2	CAAIAANTGELFF	TGTGCCGCGATAGCGGCGAACACCGGGGAGCTGTTTTTT
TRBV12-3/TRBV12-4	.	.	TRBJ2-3	CASSLITGPTDTQYF	TGTGCCAGCAGTTTAATTACAGGGCCCACAGATACGCAGTATTTT
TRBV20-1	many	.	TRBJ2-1	CSTYWAGPEQFF	TGCAGTACTTACTGGGCGGGCCCTGAGCAGTTCTTC
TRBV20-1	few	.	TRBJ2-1	CSARIWIEQFF	TGCAGTGCTAGGATCTGGATTGAGCAGTTCTTC
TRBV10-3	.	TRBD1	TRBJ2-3	CAITPGQRTDTQYF	TGTGCCATCACCCCGGGACAGCGCACAGATACGCAGTATTTT
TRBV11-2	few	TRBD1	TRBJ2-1	CASTFDRGRYNEQFF	TGTGCCAGCACCTTTGACAGGGGCCGGTACAATGAGCAGTTCTTC
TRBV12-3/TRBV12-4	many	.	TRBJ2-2	CASSHPYYNTGELFF	TGTGCCAGCAGTCACCCGTACTACAACACCGGGGAGCTGTTTTTT
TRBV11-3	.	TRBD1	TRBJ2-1	CASTRYNGTDYNEQFF	TGTGCCAGCACCAGGTATAACGGGACAGATTACAATGAGCAGTTCTTC
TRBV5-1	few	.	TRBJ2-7	CASGPGRGKDEQYF	TGCGCCAGCGGACCGGGCCGGGGAAAGGACGAGCAGTACTTC
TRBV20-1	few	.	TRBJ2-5	CSASLGGYQETQYF	TGCAGTGCTAGTTTAGGAGGGTACCAAGAGACCCAGTACTTC
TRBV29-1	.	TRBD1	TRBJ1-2	CSVEDGKVKGAGGYTF	TGCAGCGTTGAAGATGGAAAGGTGAAGGGGGCTGGAGGCTACACCTTC